These 10 T cell receptor beta chains were all obtained from the same sample, sequenced in a study of CD8 T cells in Susac syndrome. About 0.5 to 1 ug RNA was reverse transcribed with random hexamers. MiXCR, applied by TCRdb to the immunoSEQ multiplex PCR reads, yields one record per CDR3 protein. The table records approximately 140,000 distinct CDR3 sequences, 75% to 90% of them present only once. Input material: CD8+ T cells from PBMCs. These receptors were taken from a human donor with multiple sclerosis.

The gene calls are TRBV20-1 and TRBJ2-1; 12 bases fit TRBD2. This CDR3 is built from 16 residues. V lost 4 bases, J lost 8 bases, and 12 bases stayed unmatched. The V gene's germline CDR1 is DFQATT and CDR2 SNEGSKA (reference sequence). DNA for the CDR3: TGCAGTGCTAAGGACGGACTAGCGGGACCACTTTATGAGCAGTTCTTC. Its translation: CSAKDGLAGPLYEQFF.

The chain has TRBV6-2 or TRBV6-3 and TRBJ2-1; possibly TRBD1 for D (5 bases). The CDR3 consists of 16 residues. Germline CDR1 is MNHEY and CDR2 is SVGEGT. Between the trimmed V and J ends, which lost 8 bases and 2 bases, there was a span of 19 bases. The CDR3 DNA reads as TGTGCCAGCGGACACCTTCTTCAGCTTACCTACAATGAGCAGTTCTTC. Encoded protein: CASGHLLQLTYNEQFF.

This chain links TRBV2 with TRBJ1-2, with D hard to call. V gave up 6 bases and J gave up 0 bases, with 17 bases separating them. CDR1 SNHLY and CDR2 FYNNEI come from the germline V gene. This CDR3 comprises 16 residues. The CDR3 region has the DNA TGTGCCAGCAGCTTCCTCGGTCCACCCTCTAACTATGGCTACACCTTC. Amino acids: CASSFLGPPSNYGYTF.

The V gene is TRBV24-1, the J gene TRBJ2-4; D assignment may be TRBD1 or TRBD2 (5 bases each). Germline values: CDR1 KGHDR, CDR2 SFDVKD. Trimming took 9 bases from V and 1 from J, leaving 21 bases between them. This CDR3 has 17 residues. CDR3 bases: TGTGCCACCCATGGGACCCTCCGGTCTGAGGCCAAAAACATTCAGTACTTC. This translates into CATHGTLRSEAKNIQYF.

This clonotype turned up a few times. The chain employs TRBV7-2 and TRBJ1-2; maybe TRBD1 (6 bases). V lost 5 bases and J 7 bases, leaving 8 bases between the germline ends. There are 11 residues in the CDR3. Germline CDR1 reads SGHTA; CDR2 reads FQGNSA. The CDR3 is CASSRGAGYTF. DNA of the CDR3: TGTGCCAGCAGCCGGGGGGCTGGCTACACCTTC.

The rearrangement joins TRBV3-1 to TRBJ1-1; unclear D gene. Trimming took off 4 bases at V and 11 bases at J, with 14 bases between the two ends. Germline CDR1 is LGHDT and CDR2 is YNNKEL (reference sequence). This CDR3 contains 12 residues. This CDR3 is CASSLWEGTAFF. DNA for the CDR3: TGTGCCAGCAGCCTTTGGGAGGGAACGGCTTTCTTT.

This clonotype is a singleton in its sample. The chain has TRBV24-1 and TRBJ2-2; D may be TRBD2 (6 bases). The germline gives CDR1 KGHDR, CDR2 SFDVKD. The CDR3 length is 16 residues. The V end lost 2 bases, the J end lost 1 base, and 10 bases lay between the germline ends. In DNA, the CDR3 is TGTGCCACCAGTGATTCAGAGGAGGGGAACACCGGGGAGCTGTTTTTT. It translates to CATSDSEEGNTGELFF.

This chain links TRBV15 with TRBJ1-2, with D perhaps TRBD1 (6 bases). Germline assignment: CDR1 LNHNV and CDR2 YYDKDF (reference sequence). This CDR3 region has 15 residues. Trimming shortened V by 3 bases and J by 4 bases, and 15 bases separated the two germline ends. The CDR3 is CATSSTGTIVYGYTF. DNA of the CDR3: TGTGCCACCAGCAGTACCGGGACAATAGTCTATGGCTACACCTTC.

CDR3 DNA: TGTGCCAGCAGCTTGGCCGGAGGAGGTACCCCCTACGAGCAGTACTTC. It codes for CASSLAGGGTPYEQYF. The rearrangement links TRBV5-4 to TRBJ2-7, with D maybe TRBD2 (5 bases). The ends were cut back, 0 bases at V and 2 bases at J, with 15 bases in the middle. This CDR3 has 16 residues. Per the germline V gene, CDR1 is SGHNT and CDR2 is YYREEE (reference sequence). Full variable domain (missing parts from reference TRBV5-4 and TRBJ2-7): ETGVTQSPTHLIKTRGQQVTLRCSSQSGHNTVSWYQQALGQGPQFIFQYYREEENGRGNFPPRFSGLQFPNYSSELNVNALELDDSALYLCASSLAGGGTPYEQYFGPGTRLTVT.

The V and J genes are TRBV10-3 and TRBJ1-2; 8 bases match TRBD1. Germline loops: CDR1 ENHRY, CDR2 SYGVKD. The CDR3 is 14 residues long. J lost 8 bases, V lost 2 bases, and 7 bases had no gene match. CDR3 protein: CAISELQGVWGYTF. In nucleotides, the CDR3 is TGTGCCATCAGTGAGCTACAGGGGGTTTGGGGCTACACCTTC.